This TCR beta chain was observed in a study of molecular identifiers for immune sequencing clone quantification. At least ten counts were recorded for this clonotype. TCRdb re-analysed the PCR reads in MiXCR, keeping a single row per CDR3 protein. Of 300,000 to 400,000 distinct CDR3 sequences in the sample, 24% were seen once. The germline V gene has CDR1 SGHAT and CDR2 FQDESV (reference sequence). The CDR3 runs to 14 residues. Deletions cut 3 bases from V and 4 bases from J, with 11 bases between. The clonotype comes from a human donor in good health. Some libraries in this study had Jurkat cell RNA spiked in. Sequenced material: naive CD8+ T cells from blood, with Jurkat cell RNA spiked in. Subset described: FACS-sorted CD8+CD4-CCR7+CD45RA+ naive T cells. This chain joins TRBV11-1 and TRBJ2-3, with D tentatively TRBD1 (6 bases). The CDR3, as DNA: TGTGCCAGCAGCTTGGGGCAGGGGCCAGATACGCAGTATTTT. This gives the protein CASSLGQGPDTQYF.